These 9 T cell receptor beta chains were all obtained from the same sample, sequenced in a study of T cells in Graves' hyperthyroidism and ophthalmopathy. The investigators amplified TCR beta CDR3 regions from RNA transcripts. First-round RT-PCR with HTBI primers amplified the TCR CDR3 region. TCRdb reprocessed the multiplex PCR reads via MiXCR and lists one record per CDR3 protein. The sample records 500,000 to 800,000 distinct CDR3 sequences, roughly 14% being singletons. The sequenced sample was blood. The source is a woman in her forties or fifties with Graves' ophthalmopathy.

At least ten counts were recorded for this clonotype. The chain carries TRBV18 and TRBJ1-5; TRBD1 matches at 9 bases. The V and J ends lost 6 bases and 5 bases, in that order; junction bases with no gene match: 8. The CDR3 spans 15 residues. CDR1 is KGHSH and CDR2 is LQKENI in the germline V gene. The chain's CDR3 is CASSHGQGIDQPQHF. The CDR3 bases are TGTGCCAGCTCCCACGGACAGGGGATCGATCAGCCCCAGCATTTT.

This clonotype came up once. The genes are TRBV20-1 and TRBJ2-7, with a weak D call TRBD2 (6 bases). In germline, CDR1 is DFQATT, CDR2 SNEGSKA (reference sequence). This CDR3 has 13 amino acids. Deletions cut 5 bases from V and 4 bases from J, with 15 bases between. The CDR3 region is CSALSGPGYEQYF. CDR3 coding DNA: TGCAGTGCTTTAAGCGGGCCGGGTTACGAGCAGTACTTC.

The genes are TRBV6-1 and TRBJ1-4, with 7 bases lining up with TRBD1. This CDR3 contains 14 residues. The V and J ends lost 9 bases and 5 bases, in that order; junction bases with no gene match: 9. CDR1 and CDR2 (germline): MNHNS, SASEGT. The DNA of the CDR3 is TGTGCCAGTGACAGGGAATACGGAAATGAAAAACTGTTTTTT. Translation: CASDREYGNEKLFF.

Ten or more counts support this clonotype. This chain connects TRBV12-3 or TRBV12-4 to TRBJ2-1; a possible D gene is TRBD1 (6 bases). The V and J ends lost 1 base and 5 bases respectively, with 12 bases between them. The CDR3 totals 15 residues. CDR3 sequence (DNA): TGTGCCAGCAGTTTAGTTTCTTACAGGGACAATGAGCAGTTCTTC. This sequence encodes CASSLVSYRDNEQFF.

In this sample, this clonotype turned up many times. The V and J genes are TRBV9 and TRBJ2-1, with D unclear. The CDR3 runs to 14 residues. Between the trimmed V and J ends, which lost 4 bases and 4 bases, there was a span of 12 bases. CDR1 and CDR2 (germline): SGDLS, YYNGEE. The chain's CDR3 is CASSLAAGYNEQFF. The CDR3 DNA reads as TGTGCCAGCAGCTTGGCCGCCGGGTACAATGAGCAGTTCTTC. Full variable domain (outside the CDR3, taken from reference TRBV9 and TRBJ2-1): DSGVTQTPKHLITATGQRVTLRCSPRSGDLSVYWYQQSLDQGLQFLIQYYNGEERAKGNILERFSAQQFPDLHSELNLSSLELGDSALYFCASSLAAGYNEQFFGPGTRLTVL.

The chain is built from TRBV6-5 and TRBJ1-2, with TRBD1 identical over 8 bases. CDR1 is MNHEY and CDR2 is SVGAGI in the germline V gene. This CDR3 spans 16 amino acids. Trimming took 0 bases from V and 6 from J; bases not matched to a gene: 9. For the CDR3, the DNA is TGTGCCAGCAGTTACTCGAATTACAGGGGGTTGGATGGCTACACCTTC. Residues: CASSYSNYRGLDGYTF.

The sample holds a few counts of this clonotype. V gene TRBV7-9 combines with J gene TRBJ2-7; possible D gene TRBD2, 5 bases. The germline V and J ends were trimmed by 5 bases and 3 bases, with 20 bases remaining between them. Per the germline V gene, CDR1 is SEHNR and CDR2 is FQNEAQ (reference sequence). This CDR3 spans 16 amino acids. CDR3 bases: TGTGCCAGCAGCCCATATAAAACCGGGGTGTTCTACGAGCAGTACTTC. Residues: CASSPYKTGVFYEQYF.

This clonotype showed up just a few times. Germline is not matched at one junction end, which may reflect a read error. The chain recombines TRBV7-7 with TRBJ2-1; 11 bases map to TRBD1. This CDR3 has 15 amino acids. Looked up from germline, CDR1 is SSHAT and CDR2 is FNYEAQ (reference sequence). Written as DNA, the CDR3 is TGTGCTAGCAGCTTTGGGGGACAGGGGGGCAATGAGCAGTTCTTC. Protein: CASSFGGQGGNEQFF.

In its sample, this clonotype was seen a few times. This sequence joins TRBV10-3 and TRBJ1-1; 11 positions agree with TRBD1. The CDR3 is 14 residues long. Germline V lookup: CDR1 ENHRY, CDR2 SYGVKD. With 6 bases clipped from V and 5 bases from J, the junction kept 5 bases outside the gene matches. Here the CDR3 reads CAIRGTGGGTEAFF. In nucleotides, the CDR3 is TGTGCCATCAGGGGGACAGGGGGTGGAACTGAAGCTTTCTTT.